This T cell receptor beta chain comes out of a study of CD8+ T cells in alopecia areata. Per the germline V gene, CDR1 is SGHRS and CDR2 is YFSETQ. The V end was cut by 5 bases, the J end by 5 bases, with 6 bases between. The CDR3 sequence is 11 residues long. Treatment in this sample: oral pan-JAK inhibitor, 5-10 mg twice daily. Study findings and constraints: In scalp samples, resident alphabeta T cells of normal skin are also sequenced.

Comment on this clone: What it binds is not known.

Once RNA had been extracted, it was reverse transcribed into cDNA to act as the sequencing template. Generated by immunoSEQ multiplex PCR, the TCRdb table keeps only in-frame clones and is missing some. In the table there are about 200,000 clones, about three fifths of which are singletons. J is TRBJ2-3 and V is TRBV5-1, with D possibly being TRBD2 (5 bases). The receptor was derived from a human donor with alopecia areata. Sample: CD4+ T cells sorted from blood, taken at week 24, from a patient treated with tofacitinib. The chain's CDR3 is CASRREDTQYF. In DNA, the CDR3 is TGCGCCAGCAGGAGGGAAGATACGCAGTATTTT.